What follows is one T cell receptor (beta chain) and its context. Its antigen remains unknown. A read error may explain this, as a much larger clone is one base away. The data were obtained in a study of T-cell memory formation after mild COVID-19. TCRdb recomputed calls from the 5' RACE reads with MiXCR, one row per CDR3 protein. This table holds approximately 300,000 distinct CDR3 sequences, about 16% found once. Findings of the study overall: The SARS-CoV-2 specificity of second-wave clones reaching peak at day 37 remained unverified. Memory cells collected pre-infection included some clones that later responded, suggesting cross-reactive memory joined. Day 15 to 85 contracting clones showed balanced CD4/CD8; later expanders leaned CD4+. Contracting clones localized mainly to CM and EM when CD4+ and mainly to EMRA when CD8+.

The CDR3 totals 11 residues. V lost 4 bases, J lost 3 bases, and 7 bases lay in between. CDR1 and CDR2 from the germline V gene are DFQATT and SNEGSKA (reference sequence). Sequencing input: PBMCs or a T cell subset sorted from them (not recorded which). The V call is TRBV20-1, the J call TRBJ2-7; perhaps TRBD1 as D (5 bases). This receptor was taken from a man aged 18 to 29 who had mild COVID-19 (a few samples of this study predate the infection). Cell type and time point are not known. The CDR3 loop is CSAKDNYEQYF. The DNA of the CDR3 is TGCAGTGCTAAGGACAACTACGAGCAGTACTTC.